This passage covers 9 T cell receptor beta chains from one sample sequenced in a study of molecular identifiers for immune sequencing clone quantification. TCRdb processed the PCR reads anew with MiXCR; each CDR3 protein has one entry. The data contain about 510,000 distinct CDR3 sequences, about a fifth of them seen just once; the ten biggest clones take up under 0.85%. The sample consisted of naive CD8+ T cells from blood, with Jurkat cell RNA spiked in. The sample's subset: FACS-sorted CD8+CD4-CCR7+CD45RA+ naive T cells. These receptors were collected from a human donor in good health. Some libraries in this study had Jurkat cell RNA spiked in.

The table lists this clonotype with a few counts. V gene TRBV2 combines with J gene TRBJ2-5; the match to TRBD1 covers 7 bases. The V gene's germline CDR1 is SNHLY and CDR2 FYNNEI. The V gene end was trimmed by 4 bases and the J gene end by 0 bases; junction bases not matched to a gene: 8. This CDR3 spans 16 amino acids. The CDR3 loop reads CASSVLYDRDQETQYF. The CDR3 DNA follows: TGTGCCAGCAGTGTTTTGTACGACAGGGACCAAGAGACCCAGTACTTC.

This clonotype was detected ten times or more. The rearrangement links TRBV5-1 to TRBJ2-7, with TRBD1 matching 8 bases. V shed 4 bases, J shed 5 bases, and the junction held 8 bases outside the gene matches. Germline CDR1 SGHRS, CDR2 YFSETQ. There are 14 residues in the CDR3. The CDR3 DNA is TGCGCCAGCAGCACAGGACAGGGTCCTCACGAGCAGTACTTC. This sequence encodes CASSTGQGPHEQYF.

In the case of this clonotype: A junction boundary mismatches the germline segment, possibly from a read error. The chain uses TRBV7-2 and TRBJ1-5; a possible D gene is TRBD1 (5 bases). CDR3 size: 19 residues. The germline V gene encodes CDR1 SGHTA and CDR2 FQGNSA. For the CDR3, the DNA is TGTGCCAGCAGCTTAGGGACCCTCAGGGTAGGTTCTAGCAATCAGCTCCAGCATTTT. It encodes CASSLGTLRVGSSNQLQHF.

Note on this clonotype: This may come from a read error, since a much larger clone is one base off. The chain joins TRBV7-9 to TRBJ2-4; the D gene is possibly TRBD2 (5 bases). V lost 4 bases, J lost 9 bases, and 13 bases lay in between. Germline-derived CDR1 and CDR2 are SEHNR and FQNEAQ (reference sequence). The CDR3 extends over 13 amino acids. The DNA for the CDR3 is TGTGCCAGCAGCTCAGTAGGAGGTCCCATTCAGTACTTC. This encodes CASSSVGGPIQYF.

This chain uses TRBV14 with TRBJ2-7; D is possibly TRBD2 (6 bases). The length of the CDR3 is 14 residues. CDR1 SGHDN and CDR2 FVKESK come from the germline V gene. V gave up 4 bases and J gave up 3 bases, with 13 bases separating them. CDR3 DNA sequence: TGTGCCAGCAGCCCCGTGCCCGGGAGCTACGAGCAGTACTTC. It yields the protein CASSPVPGSYEQYF.

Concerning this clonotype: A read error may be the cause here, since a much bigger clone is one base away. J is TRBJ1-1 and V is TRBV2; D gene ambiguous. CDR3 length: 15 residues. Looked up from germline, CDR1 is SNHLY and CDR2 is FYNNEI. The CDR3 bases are TGTACCAGCAATGACCTTACGCAAATGAACACTGAAGCTTTCTTT. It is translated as CTSNDLTQMNTEAFF.

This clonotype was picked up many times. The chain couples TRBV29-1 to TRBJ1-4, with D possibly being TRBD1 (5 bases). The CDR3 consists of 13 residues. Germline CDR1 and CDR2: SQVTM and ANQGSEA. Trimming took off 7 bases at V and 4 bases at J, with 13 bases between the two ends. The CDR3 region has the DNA TGCAGCGCCGAGGGACGGTTTAATGAAAAACTGTTTTTT. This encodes CSAEGRFNEKLFF.

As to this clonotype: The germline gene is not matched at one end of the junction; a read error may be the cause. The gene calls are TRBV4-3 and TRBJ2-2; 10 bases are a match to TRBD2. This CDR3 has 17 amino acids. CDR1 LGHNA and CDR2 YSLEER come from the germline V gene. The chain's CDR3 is CAGSQPLAGAGTGELFF. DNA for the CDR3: TGCGCCGGCAGCCAACCCCTAGCGGGAGCGGGGACCGGGGAGCTGTTTTTT.

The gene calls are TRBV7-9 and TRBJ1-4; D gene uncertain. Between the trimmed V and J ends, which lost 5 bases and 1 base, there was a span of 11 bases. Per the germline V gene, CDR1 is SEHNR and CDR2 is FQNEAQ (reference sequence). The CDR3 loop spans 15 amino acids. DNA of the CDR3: TGTGCCAGCAGCACCCTTGAGGAAACTAATGAAAAACTGTTTTTT. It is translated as CASSTLEETNEKLFF. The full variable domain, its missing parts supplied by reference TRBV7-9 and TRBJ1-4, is DTGVSQNPRHKITKRGQNVTFRCDPISEHNRLYWYRQTLGQGPEFLTYFQNEAQLEKSRLLSDRFSAERPKGSFSTLEIQRTEQGDSAMYLCASSTLEETNEKLFFGSGTQLSVL.